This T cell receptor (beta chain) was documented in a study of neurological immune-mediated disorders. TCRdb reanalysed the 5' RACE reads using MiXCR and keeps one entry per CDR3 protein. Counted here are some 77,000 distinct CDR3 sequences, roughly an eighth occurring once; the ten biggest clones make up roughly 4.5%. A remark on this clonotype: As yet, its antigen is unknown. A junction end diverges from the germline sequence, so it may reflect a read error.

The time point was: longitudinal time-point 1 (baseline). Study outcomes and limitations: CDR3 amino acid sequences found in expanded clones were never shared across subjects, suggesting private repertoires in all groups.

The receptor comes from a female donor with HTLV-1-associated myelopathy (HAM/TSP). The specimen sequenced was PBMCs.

In nucleotides, the CDR3 is TGTGCCATCAGCTCACGGGCGGCGACAGATACGCAGTATTTT. This gives the protein CAISSRAATDTQYF. This rearrangement joins TRBV7-6 to TRBJ2-3; D not resolved. The CDR3 loop spans 14 amino acids. Per the germline V gene, CDR1 is SGHVS and CDR2 is FNYEAQ.